The 10 T cell receptor beta chains below all came from one sample that was sequenced in a study of T cells after somatic rescue of genetic block. Sequencing used immunoSEQ multiplex PCR; TCRdb keeps in-frame clones, though not all of them. The table has approximately 65,000 clones, roughly 92% seen once. Sequencing was done on a sample of peripheral blood mononuclear cells (PBMCs). Source of these receptors: a man aged 40-55 years.

The chain is built from TRBV15 and TRBJ1-3; D unresolved. Germline assignment: CDR1 LNHNV and CDR2 YYDKDF (reference sequence). This CDR3 has 12 amino acids. V was trimmed by 6 bases and J by 0 bases, leaving 3 bases between them. The CDR3 nucleotides are TGTGCCACCAGTTTCTCTGGAAACACCATATATTTT. It is translated as CATSFSGNTIYF.

J is TRBJ2-2 and V is TRBV5-1; 8 bases fit TRBD2. The CDR3 loop spans 14 amino acids. Germline loops: CDR1 SGHRS, CDR2 YFSETQ. J gave up 0 bases and V 6 bases, and 1 base lay outside the gene matches. The CDR3 spells CASTLAANTGELFF. Here the CDR3 DNA reads TGCGCCAGCACACTAGCGGCGAACACCGGGGAGCTGTTTTTT.

CDR3 nucleotides: TGTGCCAGCAGCTTATCCGCGGGAGGACCCCAAGAGACCCAGTACTTC. This sequence encodes CASSLSAGGPQETQYF. This chain joins TRBV7-9 and TRBJ2-5, with 8 positions matching TRBD2. V dropped 2 bases and J dropped 1; count of bases not matched to a gene: 6. The CDR3 is 16 amino acids. Germline loops: CDR1 SEHNR, CDR2 FQNEAQ (reference sequence).

The chain recombines TRBV25-1 with TRBJ1-2, with 11 bases fitting TRBD1. Unmatched junction bases numbered 12, after V lost 8 bases and J lost 1 base. The CDR3 consists of 17 residues. Germline-derived CDR1 and CDR2 are MGHDK and SYGVNS. The CDR3 DNA follows: TGTGCCAGCTGCAAGGAGGACAGGGGGCTGGTTAACTATGGCTACACCTTC. It encodes CASCKEDRGLVNYGYTF.

This chain uses TRBV19 with TRBJ2-2, with 7 bases identical to TRBD2. Trimming removed 6 bases from V and 6 bases from J; junction bases left unmatched: 7. CDR1 LNHDA and CDR2 SQIVND come from the germline V gene (reference sequence). This CDR3 comprises 14 residues. This CDR3 reads CASSTPLAPGELFF. The CDR3 nucleotides are TGTGCCAGTAGCACGCCACTAGCGCCCGGGGAGCTGTTTTTT.

This clone was observed a handful of times. The chain links TRBV4-3 to TRBJ1-5; TRBD1 agrees at 9 bases. The junction had 10 bases not matched to a gene; V was cut back by 3 bases and J by 4 bases. The CDR3 contains 17 residues. Germline lookup yields CDR1 LGHNA and CDR2 YSLEER. The CDR3 region has the DNA TGCGCCAGCAGCCAGGGGACAGGGAATTGGGCAAATCAGCCCCAGCATTTT. Protein product: CASSQGTGNWANQPQHF.

The chain links TRBV6-1 to TRBJ2-2; either TRBD1 or TRBD2 may supply D (5 bases each). Germline-derived CDR1 and CDR2 are MNHNS and SASEGT. Trimming removed 3 bases from V and 4 bases from J, with 12 bases in between. This CDR3 has 15 residues. CDR3 loop: CASSEGTWGTGELFF. The DNA for the CDR3 is TGTGCCAGCAGTGAGGGGACCTGGGGCACCGGGGAGCTGTTTTTT.

The chain couples TRBV6-5 to TRBJ2-3; TRBD2 agrees at 12 bases. The ends lost 8 bases at V and 4 bases at J; junction bases unmatched: 7. The CDR3 length is 15 residues. CDR1 and CDR2 (germline): MNHEY, SVGAGI. DNA of the CDR3: TGTGCCAGCGGGCGACTAGCGGGAGCCTCAGATACGCAGTATTTT. This encodes CASGRLAGASDTQYF.

This chain connects TRBV25-1 to TRBJ2-7; 7 nucleotides align to TRBD2. The CDR3 runs to 15 residues. Germline CDR1 and CDR2: MGHDK and SYGVNS. J gave up 0 bases and V 2 bases, and 4 bases lay outside the gene matches. The CDR3 loop reads CASSEAGVSSYEQYF. The CDR3 coding sequence is TGTGCCAGCAGTGAAGCGGGGGTCAGCTCCTACGAGCAGTACTTC.

The gene calls are TRBV4-3 and TRBJ2-7, with a possible D match to TRBD2 (5 bases). The CDR3 loop spans 15 amino acids. V shed 1 base and J shed 0 bases, with 10 bases lying between them. Germline V lookup: CDR1 LGHNA, CDR2 YSLEER. CDR3 amino acids: CASSQVLGSSYEQYF. DNA for the CDR3: TGCGCCAGCAGCCAAGTTTTAGGGAGCTCCTACGAGCAGTACTTC.